This T cell receptor (beta chain) was identified in a study of T cell responses to AZD1222 COVID-19 vaccine. Data came from immunoSEQ multiplex PCR; TCRdb stores just in-frame clones and leaves some out. This sample has 45,000 to 55,000 clones, with around four fifths found just once. Overall study results and limits: Clonal diversity was possibly underestimated, and the donors were mostly white British, with more females. Regions 160-218 and 743-854 dominated among vaccine-associated CD4 TCRs spanning spike. Per reports, nearly half of all spike-specific TCRs target regions that are unmutated in variants. Baseline serostatus was positive in only a handful of AZD1222 recipients.

Per the germline V gene, CDR1 is MNHEY and CDR2 is SVGEGT. The junction had 16 bases not matched to a gene; V was cut back by 0 bases and J by 3 bases. The CDR3 covers 19 residues. Concerning this clone itself: Antigen specificity is unknown.

The specimen comprised peripheral blood, sampled on day 0 of AZD1222 vaccination. The chain joins TRBV6-2 or TRBV6-3 to TRBJ2-7, with 8 bases that match TRBD1. The clonotype comes from an adult in good health. The CDR3 sequence is CASSYSRQGRISAIYEQYF. The CDR3 DNA sequence: TGTGCCAGCAGTTACTCGCGACAGGGGCGGATTAGCGCCATCTACGAGCAGTACTTC.